These T cell receptor beta chains were read from a single sample in a study of blood T cell repertoires in COVID-19. Some clones are missing from TCRdb's copy, which holds only in-frame ones; the method was immunoSEQ multiplex PCR. The sample holds 68,000 or so clones; 65% to 80% are singletons and the top ten take approximately 9.2%. The sample taken for sequencing was peripheral blood. The receptor source for this set is a woman in her forties or fifties with acute or convalescent COVID-19. Each CDR3 is given with its conserved first and last residue. The D gene is left open where the match is weak. Only part of the rows carry a size: once, few, many, or a class if the clone is expanded.

>TRBD1|TRBJ1-2|NA|TRBV6-5
CASSYSRTGGNYGYTF
TGTGCCAGCAGTTACTCTAGGACAGGGGGTAACTATGGCTACACCTTC
>NA|TRBJ1-1|NA|TRBV20-1
CSASGRGNTEAFF
TGCAGTGCTAGTGGCAGGGGGAACACTGAAGCTTTCTTT
>TRBD2|TRBJ2-5|NA|TRBV6-5
CASSYRTSGETQYF
TGTGCCAGCAGTTACCGGACTAGCGGCGAGACCCAGTACTTC
>TRBD1|TRBJ1-5|NA|TRBV3-1/TRBV3-2
CASSQGQGARQPQHF
TGTGCCAGCAGCCAGGGACAGGGGGCCCGCCAGCCCCAGCATTTT
>NA|TRBJ1-1|few|TRBV2
CASSLEQGNTEAFF
TGTGCCAGCAGTCTTGAACAGGGGAACACTGAAGCTTTCTTT
>NA|TRBJ1-5|NA|TRBV7-3
CASSSGFNQPQHF
TGTGCCAGCAGCTCGGGGTTCAATCAGCCCCAGCATTTT
>NA|TRBJ1-1|NA|TRBV5-5
CASSLRVGGFLNTEAFF
TGTGCCAGCAGCTTGCGCGTAGGAGGTTTCCTGAACACTGAAGCTTTCTTT
>NA|TRBJ1-1|few|TRBV18
CASSPASFGVEAFF
TGTGCCAGCTCCCCAGCATCGTTCGGTGTTGAAGCTTTCTTT
>TRBD2|TRBJ2-5|NA|TRBV5-1
CASSLAGTNQETQYF
TGCGCCAGCAGCTTAGCGGGAACAAATCAAGAGACCCAGTACTTC
>NA|TRBJ2-2|few|TRBV4-3
CASSQEIQAILNTGELFF
TGCGCCAGCAGCCAGGAGATACAGGCCATCCTTAACACCGGGGAGCTGTTTTTT
>NA|TRBJ2-1|NA|TRBV11-2
CASSLAGSYNEQFF
TGTGCCAGCAGCTTAGCGGGCTCCTACAATGAGCAGTTCTTC
>NA|TRBJ2-7|NA|TRBV6-1
CASSDLEGAWYEQYF
TGTGCCAGCAGTGATTTGGAGGGGGCTTGGTACGAGCAGTACTTC
>TRBD2|TRBJ2-1|few|TRBV11-3
CASSPSGEPYNEQFF
TGTGCCAGCAGCCCCAGCGGGGAACCCTACAATGAGCAGTTCTTC
>TRBD2|TRBJ2-3|few|TRBV10-3
CAIGRLAGTDTQYF
TGTGCCATCGGTAGACTAGCGGGGACAGATACGCAGTATTTT
>NA|TRBJ1-2|NA|TRBV27
CASSLTGGRGYTF
TGTGCCAGCAGTTTAACGGGGGGCAGAGGCTACACCTTC
>TRBD1|TRBJ2-2|NA|TRBV7-9
CASSLFVGGAEELFF
TGTGCCAGCAGCTTATTCGTAGGGGGCGCGGAGGAGCTGTTTTTT
>NA|TRBJ2-1|NA|TRBV7-3
CASSLQTGRDYNEQFF
TGTGCCAGCAGCTTACAGACAGGCAGGGACTACAATGAGCAGTTCTTC
>NA|TRBJ1-2|NA|TRBV19
CASSIVFGAGYGYTF
TGTGCCAGTAGTATAGTTTTTGGGGCAGGGTATGGCTACACCTTC
>TRBD1|TRBJ2-7|NA|TRBV27
CASRLAPDRSYEQYF
TGTGCCAGCAGATTAGCCCCGGACAGGTCCTACGAGCAGTACTTC
>TRBD2|TRBJ2-2|NA|TRBV30
CAWNGLAGANTGELFF
TGTGCCTGGAACGGACTAGCGGGGGCGAACACCGGGGAGCTGTTTTTT
>NA|TRBJ1-1|NA|TRBV28
CASYRLGGTTEAFF
TGTGCCAGTTATAGGCTCGGGGGGACCACTGAAGCTTTCTTT
>TRBD2|TRBJ2-3|NA|TRBV27
CASRIGSGGASSYTQYF
TGTGCCAGCCGGATAGGGAGCGGGGGGGCCAGTTCCTATACGCAGTATTTT
>NA|TRBJ1-4|NA|TRBV11-2
CASSAQTGFNEKLFF
TGTGCCAGCAGCGCCCAAACAGGGTTTAATGAAAAACTGTTTTTT
>NA|TRBJ1-1|few|TRBV7-9
CASSLAKSGMNTEAFF
TGTGCCAGCAGCTTAGCCAAATCGGGGATGAACACTGAAGCTTTCTTT
>TRBD1|TRBJ1-3|NA|TRBV3-1/TRBV3-2
CASSRKTDRGPGNTIYF
TGTGCCAGCAGCCGCAAGACGGACAGGGGGCCTGGAAACACCATATATTTT
>TRBD1|TRBJ2-5|NA|TRBV7-2
CASSLTGGLETQYF
TGTGCCAGCAGCTTAACAGGGGGCTTGGAGACCCAGTACTTC
>TRBD1|TRBJ2-2|NA|TRBV7-2
CASSLERAGRGPPTGELFF
TGTGCCAGCAGCTTAGAGAGGGCGGGCAGGGGGCCTCCCACCGGGGAGCTGTTTTTT
>TRBD1|TRBJ2-5|NA|TRBV27
CASSLSTGAHETQYF
TGTGCCAGCAGTTTATCCACAGGGGCCCATGAGACCCAGTACTTC
>NA|TRBJ1-6|NA|TRBV7-8
CASSTTGSSPLHF
TGTGCCAGCAGCACCACAGGGTCCTCACCCCTCCACTTT
>NA|TRBJ1-3|NA|TRBV2
CASSGGDGNTIYF
TGTGCCAGCAGTGGCGGGGATGGAAACACCATATATTTT
>NA|TRBJ1-6|NA|TRBV2
CASSENRVANSPLHF
TGTGCCAGCAGTGAAAACAGGGTTGCTAATTCACCCCTCCACTTT
>NA|TRBJ1-6|few|TRBV4-2
CASSQEMEGENSPLHF
TGTGCCAGCAGCCAAGAAATGGAGGGTGAGAATTCACCCCTCCACTTT
>TRBD2|TRBJ2-7|NA|TRBV6-5
CASRGLAYEQYF
TGTGCCAGCAGGGGACTAGCCTACGAGCAGTACTTC
>NA|TRBJ2-2|NA|TRBV2
CASSEGEAGELFF
TGTGCCAGCAGTGAGGGCGAAGCCGGGGAGCTGTTTTTT
>NA|TRBJ1-3|NA|TRBV5-5
CASSAQGQRNYF
TGTGCCAGCAGCGCACAGGGACAAAGGAACTATTTT
>NA|TRBJ2-1|NA|TRBV6-6
CASIRDFTLSYNEQFF
TGTGCCAGCATTCGGGACTTCACCCTCTCCTACAATGAGCAGTTCTTC
>NA|TRBJ2-7|NA|TRBV2
CASSLARYGYYEQYF
TGTGCCAGCAGCCTAGCCCGATATGGATACTACGAGCAGTACTTC
>NA|TRBJ2-7|NA|TRBV10-3
CAISGGQASSYEQYF
TGTGCCATCAGTGGAGGGCAGGCTAGCTCCTACGAGCAGTACTTC
>TRBD1|TRBJ1-5|NA|TRBV2
CASRVTGEPYSNQPQHF
TGTGCCAGCAGGGTGACAGGGGAGCCATATAGCAATCAGCCCCAGCATTTT
>NA|TRBJ1-1|many|TRBV18
CASSSLDTEAFF
TGTGCCAGCTCATCCCTAGACACTGAAGCTTTCTTT
>NA|TRBJ1-2|NA|TRBV10-3
CAISESARNYGYTF
TGTGCCATCAGTGAGTCTGCCAGAAACTATGGCTACACCTTC
>TRBD1|TRBJ1-3|NA|TRBV5-1
CASSPDRIGNTIYF
TGCGCCAGCAGCCCGGACAGGATTGGAAACACCATATATTTT
>TRBD1|TRBJ1-2|NA|TRBV7-2
CASSLQGGGSYGYTF
TGTGCCAGCAGCTTACAAGGAGGGGGCTCCTATGGCTACACCTTC
>NA|TRBJ1-4|once|TRBV28
CASSFSGSNEKLFF
TGTGCCAGCAGTTTTTCGGGGAGTAATGAAAAACTGTTTTTT
>NA|TRBJ2-3|NA|TRBV5-5
CASSLWGLDTDTQYF
TGTGCCAGCAGCTTGTGGGGGCTTGACACAGATACGCAGTATTTT
>NA|TRBJ2-2|NA|TRBV7-3
CASSSSPGELFF
TGTGCCAGCAGCTCTAGCCCCGGGGAGCTGTTTTTT
>NA|TRBJ2-6|NA|TRBV28
CASRRFSGANVLTF
TGTGCCAGCCGCAGGTTCTCTGGGGCCAACGTCCTGACTTTC